This T cell receptor beta chain comes out of a study of T cells in Graves' hyperthyroidism and ophthalmopathy. Study conclusions and caveats: Median prediction lead before ophthalmopathy onset was roughly 6 months with the model.

TCR beta CDR3 sequences were amplified from RNA transcripts. When the TCR CDR3 underwent first-round RT-PCR, the HTBI primer set was used. From the multiplex PCR reads, TCRdb called clonotypes with MiXCR, one entry per CDR3 protein. Of 500,000 to 650,000 distinct CDR3 sequences in the sample, just under 20% were seen once. This clonotype was recorded many times. Its antigen is still unknown. Germline loops: CDR1 GTSNPN, CDR2 SVGIG (reference sequence). V gave up 6 bases and J gave up 5 bases; unmatched junction bases: 7. The CDR3 has 13 amino acids. V usage is TRBV30 and J usage is TRBJ2-7; TRBD2 matches 10 bases. Sequenced input: blood. This receptor was obtained from a man in his forties or fifties with Graves' ophthalmopathy. The CDR3 spells CACSLAGVHEQYF. The DNA for the CDR3 is TGTGCCTGCTCCCTAGCGGGAGTTCACGAGCAGTACTTC.